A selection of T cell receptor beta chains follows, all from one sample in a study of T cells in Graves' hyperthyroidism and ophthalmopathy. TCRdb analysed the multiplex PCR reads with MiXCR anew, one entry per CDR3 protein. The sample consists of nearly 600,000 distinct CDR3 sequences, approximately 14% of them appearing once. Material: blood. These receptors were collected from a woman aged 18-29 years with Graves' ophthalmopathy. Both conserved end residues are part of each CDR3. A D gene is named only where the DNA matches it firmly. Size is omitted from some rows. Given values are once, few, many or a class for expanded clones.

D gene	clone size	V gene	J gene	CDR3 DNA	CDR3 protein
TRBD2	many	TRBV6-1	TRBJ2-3	TGTGCCAGCAGTGAAGCGCGGGCGGGAGGGACAGATACGCAGTATTTT	CASSEARAGGTDTQYF
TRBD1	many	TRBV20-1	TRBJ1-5	TGCAGTGCTAGATCCATACAGGGGGCAAGCAATCAGCCCCAGCATTTT	CSARSIQGASNQPQHF
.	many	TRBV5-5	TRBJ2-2	TGTGCCAGCAGCTTGGGTCCGGGGGCAGGGGGGAACACCGGGGAGCTGTTTTTT	CASSLGPGAGGNTGELFF
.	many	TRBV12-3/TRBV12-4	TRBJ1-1	TGTGCCAGCAGTCCCTCGAGGGGCAGGGTGGGGAACACTGAAGCTTTCTTT	CASSPSRGRVGNTEAFF
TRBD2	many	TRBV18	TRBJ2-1	TGTGCCAGCAGCCCGGGACTAGCGGGAGATGAGCAGTTCTTC	CASSPGLAGDEQFF
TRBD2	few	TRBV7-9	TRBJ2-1	TGTGCCAGCAGCCTAACCACTAGCGGGATAAGCTCCTACAATGAGCAGTTCTTC	CASSLTTSGISSYNEQFF
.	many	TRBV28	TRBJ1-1	TGTGCCAGCACCTTGGGGGTTCTGAACACTGAAGCTTTCTTT	CASTLGVLNTEAFF
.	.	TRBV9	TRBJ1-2	TGTGCCAGCAGCGTAGGGGGGGGAGCCTCTTGGGGCTACACCTTC	CASSVGGGASWGYTF
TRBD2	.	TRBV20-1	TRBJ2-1	TGCAGTGGGGGCGCGGCCCCCGGACTAGCGGAATACAATGAGCAGTTCTTC	CSGGAAPGLAEYNEQFF
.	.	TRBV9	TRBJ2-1	TGTGCCAGCAGAGCCCAGGGGACCCCCTACAATGAGCAGTTCTTC	CASRAQGTPYNEQFF
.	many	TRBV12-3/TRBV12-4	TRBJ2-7	TGTGCCAGCATCATGGGGGTGATCTACGAGCAGTACTTC	CASIMGVIYEQYF
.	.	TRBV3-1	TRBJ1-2	TGTGCCAGCAGCCAAGACGGAGTTATAGGCGACTATGGCTACACCTTC	CASSQDGVIGDYGYTF
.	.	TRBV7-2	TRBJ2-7	TGTGCCAGCGGCCCTGGGACCGCCTCCTACGAGCAGTACTTC	CASGPGTASYEQYF
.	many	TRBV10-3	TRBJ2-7	TGTGCCATCAGTGAGTCAAGGGGTACCCTTTCCTACGAGCAGTACTTC	CAISESRGTLSYEQYF
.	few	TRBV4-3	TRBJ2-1	TGCGCCAGCAGCCAAGATGACTATGAGCAGTTCTTC	CASSQDDYEQFF
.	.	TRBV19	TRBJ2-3	TGTGCCAGTAGTAGGGGCTTCACAGATACGCAGTATTTT	CASSRGFTDTQYF
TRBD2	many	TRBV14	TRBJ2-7	TGTGCCAGCAGCCCAACTAGCGGATTAGGAGACGAGCAGTACTTC	CASSPTSGLGDEQYF
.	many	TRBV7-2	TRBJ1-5	TGTGCCAGCAGCTCCGACACCGCGGGGGGCAATCAGCCCCAGCATTTT	CASSSDTAGGNQPQHF
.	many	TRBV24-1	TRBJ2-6	TGTGCCACCAGTGATGACACCTCTGGGGCCAACGTCCTGACTTTC	CATSDDTSGANVLTF
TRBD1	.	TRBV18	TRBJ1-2	TGTGCCAGCTCACCCTTCGCACAGGGGGTCGAAGGCTACACCTTC	CASSPFAQGVEGYTF
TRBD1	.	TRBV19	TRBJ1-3	TGTGCCAGTAGTCTCTCTCGGACAGGGGGCGCCCGGAACACCATATATTTT	CASSLSRTGGARNTIYF
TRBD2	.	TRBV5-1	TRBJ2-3	TGCGCCAGCAGCACTAGCGGGGGTAGCACAGATACGCAGTATTTT	CASSTSGGSTDTQYF
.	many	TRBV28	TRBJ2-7	TGTGCCAGCAGTTTGGGGCCTCCCTACGAGCAGTACTTC	CASSLGPPYEQYF
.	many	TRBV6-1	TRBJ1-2	TGTGCCAGCAGTCTCCCGTTGGGGTTAAACTATGGCTACACCTTC	CASSLPLGLNYGYTF
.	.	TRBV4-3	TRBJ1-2	TGCGCCAGCAGCCAAGATGCCGTCCCCTATGGCTACACCTTC	CASSQDAVPYGYTF
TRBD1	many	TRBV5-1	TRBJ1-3	TGCGCCAGCAGCCCCACAGGGGCCGGCGACACCATATATTTT	CASSPTGAGDTIYF
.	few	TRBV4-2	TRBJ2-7	TGTGCCAGCAGCCAAGATCTTACTAGGAGGCACGAGCAGTACTTC	CASSQDLTRRHEQYF
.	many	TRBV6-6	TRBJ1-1	TGTGCCAGCAGTTACTCGAAGGTTGTGGGGACTGAAGCTTTCTTT	CASSYSKVVGTEAFF
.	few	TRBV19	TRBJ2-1	TGTGCCAGTAGTATTCGGGGTGGGGAGAATGAGCAGTTCTTC	CASSIRGGENEQFF
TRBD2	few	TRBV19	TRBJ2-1	TGTGCCAGTAGTATGGGTCCGGGACTAGCTTGGAATGAGCAGTTCTTC	CASSMGPGLAWNEQFF
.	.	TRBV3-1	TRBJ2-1	TGTGCCAGCAGCCAAGATTGGGGCCTGAGCTCCTACAATGAGCAGTTCTTC	CASSQDWGLSSYNEQFF
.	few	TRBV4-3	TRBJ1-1	TGCGCCAGCAGCCAATGGGGGGATACGAACACTGAAGCTTTCTTT	CASSQWGDTNTEAFF
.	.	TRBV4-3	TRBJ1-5	TGCGCCAGCAGCCAAGATCTAGAACAGCCCCAGCATTTT	CASSQDLEQPQHF
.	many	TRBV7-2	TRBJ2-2	TGTGCCAGCAGCTCTTACCCCCCCGGGGAGCTGTTTTTT	CASSSYPPGELFF
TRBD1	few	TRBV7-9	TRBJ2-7	TGTGCCAGCAGCTTTAGGAGGACAGGGTCGAACGAGCAGTACTTC	CASSFRRTGSNEQYF
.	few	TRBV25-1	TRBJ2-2	TGTGCCAGCAGTGAAGGACATCGCGGCGGGGAGCTGTTTTTT	CASSEGHRGGELFF
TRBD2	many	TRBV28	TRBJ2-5	TGTGCCAGCAGTTTCTCGGGACTAGCGGAGCTAATCCAAGAGACCCAGTACTTC	CASSFSGLAELIQETQYF
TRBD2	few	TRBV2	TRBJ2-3	TGTGCCAGCAGTGAAGCCTCGACCGGGACTAGCGGGACCCCTAGCACAGATACGCAGTATTTT	CASSEASTGTSGTPSTDTQYF
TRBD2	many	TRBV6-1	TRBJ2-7	TGTGCCAGCACTAGCGGGAGAGCAAGCTCCTACGAGCAGTACTTC	CASTSGRASSYEQYF